Each of the 7 T cell receptor beta chains below was sequenced from the same sample in a study of blood T cell repertoires in COVID-19. Measured with immunoSEQ multiplex PCR; TCRdb has only the in-frame clones, and not every one. In the table there are a few hundred thousand clones, approximately 91% of which are singletons. Material for sequencing was peripheral blood. Receptor source: a man younger than 35 with active or convalescent COVID-19.

This chain links TRBV7-2 with TRBJ1-1; no clear D gene. CDR1 and CDR2 (germline): SGHTA, FQGNSA. V was cut by 5 bases and J by 3 bases, with 13 bases left in between. The CDR3 has 14 residues. DNA for the CDR3: TGTGCCAGCAGCCCCACAGCCGACGACACTGAAGCTTTCTTT. This codes for CASSPTADDTEAFF.

The V and J genes are TRBV6-5 and TRBJ1-2, with 10 bases that match TRBD1. V was pared by 0 bases and J by 5 bases, with 3 bases of the junction left unmatched. CDR3 length: 15 residues. In germline, CDR1 is MNHEY, CDR2 SVGAGI. The CDR3 region is CASSYSDRGLYGYTF. For the CDR3, the DNA is TGTGCCAGCAGTTACTCCGACAGGGGGCTTTATGGCTACACCTTC.

The chain uses TRBV3-1 (or the pseudogene TRBV3-2) and TRBJ2-4, with D unclear. The CDR3 has 15 amino acids. Germline assignment: CDR1 LGHDT and CDR2 YNNKEL (reference sequence). Deletions cut 0 bases from V and 0 bases from J, with 6 bases between. CDR3 in amino acids: CASSQERLAKNIQYF. The CDR3 DNA reads as TGTGCCAGCAGCCAAGAGAGATTAGCCAAAAACATTCAGTACTTC.

V and J are TRBV5-1 and TRBJ2-2, with D possibly matching TRBD1 (6 bases). The CDR3 extends over 14 amino acids. Germline V gene data show CDR1 as SGHRS and CDR2 as YFSETQ. V was clipped by 1 base and J by 7 bases, with 11 bases between them. CDR3 amino acids: CASSLSGQLGELFF. CDR3 sequence (DNA): TGCGCCAGCAGCTTGTCCGGACAGCTCGGGGAGCTGTTTTTT.

This chain connects TRBV5-5 to TRBJ2-7, with unresolved D. CDR3 length: 15 residues. The V gene lost 1 base and the J gene lost 2 bases, with 13 bases spanning the gap. Germline V gene lookup returns CDR1 SGHKS and CDR2 YYEKEE (reference sequence). This CDR3 is CASSLIHRAPYEQYF. The CDR3 DNA reads as TGTGCCAGCAGCTTGATTCACAGAGCCCCCTACGAGCAGTACTTC.

The chain couples TRBV18 to TRBJ1-2; 9 bases line up with TRBD1. The CDR3 is made up of 16 amino acids. After removal of 3 bases from V and 4 bases from J, the junction contained 9 bases not matched to a gene. Germline V gives CDR1 KGHSH, CDR2 LQKENI. The CDR3 DNA follows: TGTGCCAGCTCACCTATGGGACAGGGTTTTGGCTATGGCTACACCTTC. Translating it yields CASSPMGQGFGYGYTF.

V usage is TRBV3-1 (or the pseudogene TRBV3-2) and J usage is TRBJ2-5; 7 bases agree with TRBD1. The V and J ends lost 2 bases and 4 bases, in that order; junction bases with no gene match: 4. Germline V gives CDR1 LGHDT, CDR2 YNNKEL (reference sequence). The CDR3 has 14 amino acids. Written as DNA, the CDR3 is TGTGCCAGCAGCCAATTCTACAGGGGAGAGACCCAGTACTTC. It specifies CASSQFYRGETQYF.